The 29 T cell receptor beta chains below all came from one sample that was sequenced in a study of blood T cell repertoires in COVID-19. Assay used: immunoSEQ multiplex PCR; TCRdb lists only in-frame clones, some missing. The sample has about 230,000 clones; 65% to 90% are singletons. The sequenced sample was peripheral blood. The receptors come from a man aged 40-49 years who had recovered from COVID-19.

This clone was seen just once. This chain joins TRBV18 and TRBJ2-1; tentatively, D is TRBD2 (6 bases). V lost 2 bases and J 9 bases, leaving 14 bases between the germline ends. Germline loops: CDR1 KGHSH, CDR2 LQKENI. The CDR3 length is 14 residues. This CDR3 reads CASSPISGEGEQFF. DNA for the CDR3: TGTGCCAGCTCACCAATTTCGGGAGAGGGTGAGCAGTTCTTC. The full variable domain, rest sourced from reference TRBV18 and TRBJ2-1, is NAGVMQNPRHLVRRRGQEARLRCSPMKGHSHVYWYRQLPEEGLKFMVYLQKENIIDESGMPKERFSAEFPKEGPSILRIQQVVRGDSAAYFCASSPISGEGEQFFGPGTRLTVL.

CDR3 DNA: TGTGCCAGTAGTGAGGCGACCGAGAGCTCCTACGAGCAGTACTTC. Protein: CASSEATESSYEQYF. The chain employs TRBV19 and TRBJ2-7; D call uncertain. The V end lost 5 bases, the J end lost 0 bases, and 14 bases lay between the germline ends. The CDR3 is 15 residues long. Germline V gene sequence: CDR1 LNHDA, CDR2 SQIVND (reference sequence).

The chain combines TRBV7-2 with TRBJ1-1, with 7 positions matching TRBD1. Trimming removed 3 bases from V and 1 base from J; junction bases left unmatched: 5. The CDR3 covers 15 residues. CDR1 is SGHTA and CDR2 is FQGNSA in the germline V gene. The CDR3 region has the DNA TGTGCCAGCAGCTTCACCGGGACAGAGAACACTGAAGCTTTCTTT. As protein: CASSFTGTENTEAFF. The entire variable domain, with the rest obtained from reference TRBV7-2 and TRBJ1-1, is as follows: GAGVSQSPSNKVTEKGKDVELRCDPISGHTALYWYRQSLGQGLEFLIYFQGNSAPDKSGLPSDRFSAERTGGSVSTLTIQRTQQEDSAVYLCASSFTGTENTEAFFGQGTRLTVV.

A few counts support this clone. The V and J genes are TRBV5-1 and TRBJ2-7; 16 nucleotides align to TRBD2. Unmatched junction bases numbered 13, after V lost 4 bases and J lost 0 bases. There are 20 residues in the CDR3. Germline CDR1 reads SGHRS; CDR2 reads YFSETQ. CDR3 sequence: CASSGGSGTSGRAYSYEQYF. Written as DNA, the CDR3 is TGCGCCAGCAGCGGGGGCTCCGGGACTAGCGGGAGGGCCTACTCCTACGAGCAGTACTTC.

This clone was counted once. The J gene is TRBJ2-7, the V gene TRBV5-1; 13 bases agree with TRBD2. CDR1 and CDR2 from the germline V gene are SGHRS and YFSETQ. J was trimmed by 3 bases and V by 4 bases; bases with no gene match: 7. This CDR3 comprises 16 residues. CDR3 region: CASSRGTSGANYEQYF. In DNA, the CDR3 is TGCGCCAGCAGCAGAGGGACTAGCGGGGCTAACTACGAGCAGTACTTC.

This chain links TRBV12-3 or TRBV12-4 with TRBJ2-7; 9 nucleotides line up with TRBD2. Germline trimming cut 6 bases from V and 7 bases from J; bases unmatched to any gene: 7. The CDR3 runs 13 residues. As DNA, the CDR3 is TGTGCCAGCAGCCGTACCACTAGCGGGGAGCAGTACTTC. Protein: CASSRTTSGEQYF.

The chain recombines TRBV2 with TRBJ2-3; D call uncertain. Germline CDR1 and CDR2: SNHLY and FYNNEI. The V and J ends lost 5 bases and 2 bases respectively, with 5 bases between them. CDR3 length equals 12 residues. The CDR3 sequence is CASSYYTDTQYF. DNA of the CDR3: TGTGCCAGCAGTTATTACACAGATACGCAGTATTTT.

V usage is TRBV27 and J usage is TRBJ2-3; a possible D gene is TRBD1 (6 bases). Germline CDR1 is MNHEY and CDR2 is SMNVEV (reference sequence). Trimming shortened V by 8 bases and J by 6 bases, and 15 bases separated the two germline ends. The CDR3 is 13 amino acids. In nucleotides, the CDR3 is TGTGCCAGCCAGACAGGACTCACGGATACGCAGTATTTT. Its protein is CASQTGLTDTQYF.

The chain uses TRBV3-1 (or the pseudogene TRBV3-2) and TRBJ2-3; D perhaps matches TRBD2 (5 bases). Trimming stripped 4 bases from V and 5 bases from J, with 13 bases between. The CDR3 is 14 amino acids. Germline-derived CDR1 and CDR2 are LGHDT and YNNKEL (reference sequence). The CDR3 loop is CASSPGVGVDTQYF. CDR3 sequence (DNA): TGTGCCAGCAGCCCCGGGGTAGGTGTAGATACGCAGTATTTT.

The CDR3 region is CATSRGTSGGRTDTQYF. DNA of the CDR3: TGTGCCACCAGCAGAGGGACTAGCGGGGGCCGCACAGATACGCAGTATTTT. The rearrangement uses TRBV15 and TRBJ2-3, with TRBD2 matching 13 bases. There are 17 residues in the CDR3. Germline CDR1 is LNHNV and CDR2 is YYDKDF (reference sequence). Trimming took 1 base from V and 1 from J; bases not matched to a gene: 2. The complete variable domain, with remaining parts taken from reference TRBV15 and TRBJ2-3, reads DAMVIQNPRYQVTQFGKPVTLSCSQTLNHNVMYWYQQKSSQAPKLLFHYYDKDFNNEADTPDNFQSRRPNTSFCFLDIRSPGLGDTAMYLCATSRGTSGGRTDTQYFGPGTRLTVL.

The V and J genes are TRBV6-4 and TRBJ1-5; a possible D gene is TRBD1 (6 bases). CDR1 is MRHNA, CDR2 SNTAGT, per germline. With 10 bases removed from V and 5 bases from J, the gap between germline ends came to 15 bases. This CDR3 has 13 amino acids. In DNA form, the CDR3 reads TGTGCCATCCGGGGGGACATAGATCAGCCCCAGCATTTT. As protein: CAIRGDIDQPQHF.

The rearrangement uses TRBV24-1 and TRBJ2-3; the match to TRBD2 covers 8 bases. CDR1 and CDR2 (germline): KGHDR, SFDVKD. Trimming at V came to 9 bases and at J to 0 bases, leaving 10 bases not matched to a gene. The CDR3 is 16 residues long. The CDR3 spells CATAGGSGSSTDTQYF. The DNA of the CDR3 is TGTGCCACCGCGGGGGGTAGCGGATCTAGCACAGATACGCAGTATTTT.

This clone was recorded only once. J is TRBJ2-1 and V is TRBV10-2, with D unclear. Looked up from germline, CDR1 is WSHSY and CDR2 is SAAADI. The CDR3 is made up of 14 amino acids. V was pared by 10 bases and J by 6 bases, with 19 bases between. As DNA, the CDR3 is TGCGCCATCATCTGGGTTGGCAGGTCCAATGAGCAGTTCTTC. Translation: CAIIWVGRSNEQFF.

This chain links TRBV4-3 with TRBJ1-1, with a possible D match to TRBD1 (5 bases). V was pared by 4 bases and J by 5 bases, with 14 bases between. Germline CDR1 LGHNA, CDR2 YSLEER. The CDR3 runs 14 residues. The CDR3 spells CASSLQGGQTEAFF. The CDR3 region has the DNA TGCGCCAGCAGCCTCCAGGGCGGTCAGACTGAAGCTTTCTTT.

The gene calls are TRBV6-5 and TRBJ2-1, with 7 bases that match TRBD2. This CDR3 is built from 14 residues. Germline-derived CDR1 and CDR2 are MNHEY and SVGAGI. Losses at the gene ends were 4 bases for V and 8 bases for J; bases not matched to a gene: 8. CDR3 sequence: CASSSRTRRYEQFF. CDR3 in DNA: TGTGCCAGCAGTTCCCGGACTAGACGCTATGAGCAGTTCTTC.

The J gene is TRBJ1-5, the V gene TRBV6-5, with D tentatively TRBD1 (5 bases). The CDR3 is 13 residues long. Trimming left V 7 bases short and J 3 bases short, with 10 bases between. Germline assignment: CDR1 MNHEY and CDR2 SVGAGI. The CDR3 sequence: CASMQGLNQPQHF. CDR3 nucleotides: TGTGCCAGCATGCAGGGCCTCAATCAGCCCCAGCATTTT.

The chain links TRBV6-2 or TRBV6-3 to TRBJ2-2; TRBD1 matches 7 bases. There are 15 residues in the CDR3. V lost 0 bases to trimming and J lost 4 bases; unmatched junction nucleotides: 2. Per germline, CDR1 MNHEY and CDR2 SVGEGT. The CDR3 DNA sequence: TGTGCCAGCAGTTACTCGGACAGGTCCACCGGGGAGCTGTTTTTT. Residues: CASSYSDRSTGELFF.

J is TRBJ1-1 and V is TRBV2, with 10 bases that match TRBD1. This CDR3 is built from 12 residues. Germline assignment: CDR1 SNHLY and CDR2 FYNNEI. With V trimmed by 11 bases and J by 4 bases, 4 bases remained unmatched. The CDR3, as DNA: TGTGCCCGACAGGGGGCTATCACTGAAGCTTTCTTT. Encoded protein: CARQGAITEAFF.

The chain recombines TRBV6-5 with TRBJ1-1; a weak D match, TRBD1 (6 bases). V was shortened by 2 bases and J by 4 bases, with 11 bases between the two germline ends. Germline V gives CDR1 MNHEY, CDR2 SVGAGI. The CDR3 runs 14 residues. The CDR3 DNA is TGTGCCAGCAGTTACCTTCGGGGGGCCACTGAAGCTTTCTTT. Translation gives CASSYLRGATEAFF.

This clone was counted once. V and J are TRBV27 and TRBJ2-2; weak D call: TRBD1 (7 bases). The germline gives CDR1 MNHEY, CDR2 SMNVEV (reference sequence). Between the trimmed V and J ends, which lost 8 bases and 8 bases, there was a span of 15 bases. This CDR3 is built from 13 residues. This CDR3 reads CASGSRGAGELFF. The CDR3 DNA is TGTGCCAGCGGCTCCAGGGGGGCTGGGGAGCTGTTTTTT.

This sequence joins TRBV27 and TRBJ2-1; perhaps TRBD1 as D (6 bases). CDR1 is MNHEY and CDR2 is SMNVEV in the germline V gene (reference sequence). The ends were cut back, 3 bases at V and 1 base at J, with 10 bases in the middle. The CDR3 has 15 residues. CDR3 DNA: TGTGCCAGCAGTTTGGACAGAAGATCCTACAATGAGCAGTTCTTC. Its protein is CASSLDRRSYNEQFF.

The rearrangement joins TRBV2 to TRBJ2-5; no firm D call. CDR3 size: 12 residues. Per germline, CDR1 SNHLY and CDR2 FYNNEI. Trimming shortened V by 4 bases and J by 2 bases, and 5 bases separated the two germline ends. The CDR3 DNA reads TGTGCCAGCAGTGCACTTCAAGAGACCCAGTACTTC. It translates to CASSALQETQYF. Complete variable domain (other parts from reference TRBV2 and TRBJ2-5): EPEVTQTPSHQVTQMGQEVILRCVPISNHLYFYWYRQILGQKVEFLVSFYNNEISEKSEIFDDQFSVERPDGSNFTLKIRSTKLEDSAMYFCASSALQETQYFGPGTRLLVL.

A single count supports this clone. The V call is TRBV7-9, the J call TRBJ2-1; D is possibly TRBD2 (5 bases). V was clipped by 2 bases and J by 2 bases, with 16 bases between them. Germline CDR1 and CDR2: SEHNR and FQNEAQ (reference sequence). CDR3 size: 17 residues. This chain's CDR3 is CASSLPSGRGTYNEQFF. CDR3 sequence (DNA): TGTGCCAGCAGCTTACCTTCCGGACGGGGAACCTACAATGAGCAGTTCTTC.

This clone was picked up a small number of times. Other DNA sequences of this sample code for an identical CDR3. This chain uses TRBV28 with TRBJ1-2; the match to TRBD1 covers 8 bases. CDR3 size: 15 residues. Germline V gene sequence: CDR1 MDHEN, CDR2 SYDVKM. Unmatched junction bases numbered 4, after V lost 4 bases and J lost 0 bases. The chain's CDR3 is CASSSTGGANYGYTF. DNA of the CDR3: TGTGCCAGCAGTTCCACAGGGGGAGCTAACTATGGCTACACCTTC.

This chain connects TRBV3-1 (or the pseudogene TRBV3-2) to TRBJ1-2; TRBD1 matches at 7 bases. Germline V CDR1 and CDR2: LGHDT, YNNKEL (reference sequence). J lost 5 bases, V lost 4 bases, and 7 bases had no gene match. This CDR3 has 14 amino acids. The CDR3 nucleotides are TGTGCCAGCAGCCCCCGGGACAGTGTTTATGGCTACACCTTC. This gives the protein CASSPRDSVYGYTF.

This clone has just one count. The rearrangement joins TRBV11-2 to TRBJ2-1, with 7 bases matching TRBD2. J lost 0 bases, V lost 5 bases, and 13 bases had no gene match. The CDR3 contains 18 residues. The germline V gene has CDR1 SGHAT and CDR2 FQNNGV. The CDR3 reads CASSPPLAELSSYNEQFF. The CDR3 bases are TGTGCCAGCAGCCCACCTCTAGCGGAACTATCCTCCTACAATGAGCAGTTCTTC.

The V call is TRBV5-8, the J call TRBJ2-6, with a tentative D call TRBD1 (6 bases). This CDR3 is built from 17 residues. V was shortened by 0 bases and J by 2 bases, with 12 bases between the two germline ends. CDR1 SGHTS and CDR2 YDEGEE come from the germline V gene. The CDR3 bases are TGTGCCAGCAGCTTGGGTGTATCAGGGGCTGGGGCCAACGTCCTGACTTTC. It is translated as CASSLGVSGAGANVLTF.

This rearrangement joins TRBV6-2 or TRBV6-3 to TRBJ1-1, with 9 nucleotides matching TRBD1. V gave up 2 bases and J gave up 4 bases; unmatched junction bases: 5. The CDR3 loop spans 15 amino acids. Per the germline V gene, CDR1 is MNHEY and CDR2 is SVGEGT. The CDR3 DNA reads as TGTGCCAGCAGTTACCCCTTACAGGGGGCCACTGAAGCTTTCTTT. The encoded protein is CASSYPLQGATEAFF.

The chain uses TRBV6-2 or TRBV6-3 and TRBJ2-7; 8 nucleotides line up with TRBD2. V lost 6 bases, J lost 2 bases, and 9 bases stayed unmatched. CDR3 size: 15 residues. Germline V gives CDR1 MNHEY, CDR2 SVGEGT. In DNA form, the CDR3 reads TGTGCCAGCAGCGTAAAGCGGGAGCCCCCCTACGAGCAGTACTTC. It is translated as CASSVKREPPYEQYF.